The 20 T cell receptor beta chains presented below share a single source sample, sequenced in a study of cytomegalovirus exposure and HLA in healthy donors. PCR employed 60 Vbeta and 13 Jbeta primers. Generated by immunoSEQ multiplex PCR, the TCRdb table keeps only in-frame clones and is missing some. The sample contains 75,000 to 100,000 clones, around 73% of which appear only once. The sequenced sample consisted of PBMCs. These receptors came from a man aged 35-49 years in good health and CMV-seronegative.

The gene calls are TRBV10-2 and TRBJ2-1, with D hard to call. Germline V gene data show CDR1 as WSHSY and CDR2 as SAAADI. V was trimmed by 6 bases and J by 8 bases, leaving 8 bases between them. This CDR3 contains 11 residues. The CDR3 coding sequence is TGCGCCAGCAGCCTAACCTATGAGCAGTTCTTC. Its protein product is CASSLTYEQFF.

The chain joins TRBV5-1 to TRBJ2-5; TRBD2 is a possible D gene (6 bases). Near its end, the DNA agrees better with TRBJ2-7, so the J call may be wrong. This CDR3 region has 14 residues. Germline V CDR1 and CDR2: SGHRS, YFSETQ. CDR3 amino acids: CASSFGGVSYEQYF. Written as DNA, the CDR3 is TGCGCCAGCAGCTTCGGGGGAGTGTCCTACGAGCAGTACTTC.

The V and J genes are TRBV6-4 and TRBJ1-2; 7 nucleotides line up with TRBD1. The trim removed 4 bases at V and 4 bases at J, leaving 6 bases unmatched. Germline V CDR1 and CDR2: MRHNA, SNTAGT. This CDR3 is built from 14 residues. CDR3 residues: CASSVGGAGYGYTF. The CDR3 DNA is TGTGCCAGCAGTGTAGGGGGCGCGGGCTATGGCTACACCTTC.

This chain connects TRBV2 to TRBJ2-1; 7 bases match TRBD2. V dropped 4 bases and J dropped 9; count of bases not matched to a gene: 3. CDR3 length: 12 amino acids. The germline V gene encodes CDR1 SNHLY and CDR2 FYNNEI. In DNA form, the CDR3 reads TGTGCCAGCAGTGGGGGGGGACGTGAGCAGTTCTTC. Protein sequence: CASSGGGREQFF.

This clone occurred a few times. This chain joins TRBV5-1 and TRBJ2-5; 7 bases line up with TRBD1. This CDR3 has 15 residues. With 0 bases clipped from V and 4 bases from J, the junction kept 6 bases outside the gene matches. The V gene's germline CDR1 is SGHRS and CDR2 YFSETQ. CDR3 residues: CASSLADRARETQYF. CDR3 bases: TGCGCCAGCAGCTTGGCTGACAGGGCTCGAGAGACCCAGTACTTC. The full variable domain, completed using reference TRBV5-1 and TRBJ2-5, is KAGVTQTPRYLIKTRGQQVTLSCSPISGHRSVSWYQQTPGQGLQFLFEYFSETQRNKGNFPGRFSGRQFSNSRSEMNVSTLELGDSALYLCASSLADRARETQYFGPGTRLLVL.

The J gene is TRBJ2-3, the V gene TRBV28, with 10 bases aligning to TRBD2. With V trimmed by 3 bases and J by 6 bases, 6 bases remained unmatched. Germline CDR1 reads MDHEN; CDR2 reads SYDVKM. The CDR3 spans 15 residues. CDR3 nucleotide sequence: TGTGCCAGCAGTTTTGGAGCGGGAGGGTCGGATACGCAGTATTTT. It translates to CASSFGAGGSDTQYF. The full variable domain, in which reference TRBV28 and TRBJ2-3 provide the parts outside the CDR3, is DVKVTQSSRYLVKRTGEKVFLECVQDMDHENMFWYRQDPGLGLRLIYFSYDVKMKEKGDIPEGYSVSREKKERFSLILESASTNQTSMYLCASSFGAGGSDTQYFGPGTRLTVL.

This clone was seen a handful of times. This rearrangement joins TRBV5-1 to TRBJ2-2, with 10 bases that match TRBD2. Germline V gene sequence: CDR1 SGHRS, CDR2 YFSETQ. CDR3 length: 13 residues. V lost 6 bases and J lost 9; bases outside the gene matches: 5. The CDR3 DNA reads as TGCGCCAGCAAGGAGCGGGAGGGCCGGGAGCTGTTTTTT. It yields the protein CASKEREGRELFF.

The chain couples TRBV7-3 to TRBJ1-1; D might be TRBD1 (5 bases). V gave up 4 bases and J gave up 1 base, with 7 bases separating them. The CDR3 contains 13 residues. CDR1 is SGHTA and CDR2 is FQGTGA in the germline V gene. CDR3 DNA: TGTGCCAGCAGCTCTCAGGGGAACACTGAAGCTTTCTTT. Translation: CASSSQGNTEAFF. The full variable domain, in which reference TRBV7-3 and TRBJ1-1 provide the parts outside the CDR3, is GAGVSQTPSNKVTEKGKYVELRCDPISGHTALYWYRQSLGQGPEFLIYFQGTGAADDSGLPNDRFFAVRPEGSVSTLKIQRTERGDSAVYLCASSSQGNTEAFFGQGTRLTVV.

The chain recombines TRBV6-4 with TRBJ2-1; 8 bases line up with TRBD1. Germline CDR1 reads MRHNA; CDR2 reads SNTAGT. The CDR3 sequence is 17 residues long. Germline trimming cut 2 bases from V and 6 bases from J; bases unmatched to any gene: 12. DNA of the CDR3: TGTGCCAGCAGTGACCCGAGGGTTGGACAGGGCGGCAATGAGCAGTTCTTC. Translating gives CASSDPRVGQGGNEQFF.

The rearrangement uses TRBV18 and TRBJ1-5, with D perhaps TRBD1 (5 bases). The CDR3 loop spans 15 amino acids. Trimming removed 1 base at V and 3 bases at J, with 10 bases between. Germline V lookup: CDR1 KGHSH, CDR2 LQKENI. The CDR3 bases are TGTGCCAGCTCACCACAGACAGACCTCAATCAGCCCCAGCATTTT. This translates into CASSPQTDLNQPQHF.

The CDR3 DNA follows: TGCGCCAGCAGCCACAAGGTTTTAGGACAGGGGATGAACACTGAAGCTTTCTTT. It encodes CASSHKVLGQGMNTEAFF. The V and J genes are TRBV5-1 and TRBJ1-1; 9 nucleotides align to TRBD1. The CDR3 sequence is 18 residues long. The trim removed 4 bases at V and 0 bases at J, leaving 13 bases unmatched. Germline-derived CDR1 and CDR2 are SGHRS and YFSETQ. Full variable domain (remainder filled in from reference TRBV5-1 and TRBJ1-1): KAGVTQTPRYLIKTRGQQVTLSCSPISGHRSVSWYQQTPGQGLQFLFEYFSETQRNKGNFPGRFSGRQFSNSRSEMNVSTLELGDSALYLCASSHKVLGQGMNTEAFFGQGTRLTVV.

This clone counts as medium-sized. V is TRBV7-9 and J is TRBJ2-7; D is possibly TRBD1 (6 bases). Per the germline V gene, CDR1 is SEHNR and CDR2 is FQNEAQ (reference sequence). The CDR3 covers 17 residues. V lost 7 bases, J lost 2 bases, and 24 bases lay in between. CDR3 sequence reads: CASTVSGAGAGAYEQYF. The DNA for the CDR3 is TGTGCCAGCACCGTCTCTGGGGCAGGGGCCGGAGCCTACGAGCAGTACTTC.

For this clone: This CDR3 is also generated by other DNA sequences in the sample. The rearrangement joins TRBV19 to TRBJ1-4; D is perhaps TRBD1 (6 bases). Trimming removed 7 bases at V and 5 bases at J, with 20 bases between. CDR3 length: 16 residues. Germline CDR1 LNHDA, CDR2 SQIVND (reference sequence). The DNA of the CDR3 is TGTGCCAGTATCGCGAACACAGGGCACCCAAATGAAAAACTGTTTTTT. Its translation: CASIANTGHPNEKLFF.

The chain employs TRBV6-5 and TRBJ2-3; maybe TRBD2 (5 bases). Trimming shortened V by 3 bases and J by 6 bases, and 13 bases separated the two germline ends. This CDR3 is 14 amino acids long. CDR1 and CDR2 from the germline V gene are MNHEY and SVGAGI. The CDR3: CASSYSDGVDTQYF. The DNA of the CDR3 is TGTGCCAGCAGTTATTCGGACGGGGTTGATACGCAGTATTTT.

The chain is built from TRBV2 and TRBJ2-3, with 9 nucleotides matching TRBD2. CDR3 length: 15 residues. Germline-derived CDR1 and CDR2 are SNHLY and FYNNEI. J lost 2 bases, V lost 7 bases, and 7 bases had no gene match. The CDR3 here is CASKGLAGFTDTQYF. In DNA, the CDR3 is TGTGCCAGCAAAGGCCTAGCGGGGTTCACAGATACGCAGTATTTT.

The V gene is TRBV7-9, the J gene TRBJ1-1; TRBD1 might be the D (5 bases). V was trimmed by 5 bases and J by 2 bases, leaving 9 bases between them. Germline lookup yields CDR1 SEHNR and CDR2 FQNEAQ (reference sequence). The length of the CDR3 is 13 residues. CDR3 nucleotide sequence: TGTGCCAGCAGCGTACAGGAAAACACTGAAGCTTTCTTT. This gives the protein CASSVQENTEAFF. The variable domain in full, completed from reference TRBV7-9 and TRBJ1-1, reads DTGVSQNPRHKITKRGQNVTFRCDPISEHNRLYWYRQTLGQGPEFLTYFQNEAQLEKSRLLSDRFSAERPKGSFSTLEIQRTEQGDSAMYLCASSVQENTEAFFGQGTRLTVV.

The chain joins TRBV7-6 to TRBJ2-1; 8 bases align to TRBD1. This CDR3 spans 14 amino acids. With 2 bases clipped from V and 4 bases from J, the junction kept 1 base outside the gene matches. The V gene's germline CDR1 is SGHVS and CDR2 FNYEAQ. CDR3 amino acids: CASSLRQGYNEQFF. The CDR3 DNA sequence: TGTGCCAGCAGCTTAAGACAGGGGTACAATGAGCAGTTCTTC.

CDR3 bases: TGTGCCAGCAGCGGGACACTACGGAACACTGAAGCTTTCTTT. Amino acid sequence: CASSGTLRNTEAFF. The J gene is TRBJ1-1, the V gene TRBV28; D perhaps matches TRBD1 (6 bases). Looked up from germline, CDR1 is MDHEN and CDR2 is SYDVKM. The CDR3 spans 14 residues. Trimming took 6 bases from V and 1 from J, leaving 12 bases between them.

The CDR3 region is CASSIGSGGLYEQYF. The CDR3 nucleotides read TGTGCCAGTAGTATCGGTAGCGGGGGCCTTTACGAGCAGTACTTC. The chain couples TRBV19 to TRBJ2-7, with 9 bases lining up with TRBD2. This CDR3 is built from 15 residues. Trimming took 3 bases from V and 4 from J; bases not matched to a gene: 7. Germline V gives CDR1 LNHDA, CDR2 SQIVND (reference sequence).

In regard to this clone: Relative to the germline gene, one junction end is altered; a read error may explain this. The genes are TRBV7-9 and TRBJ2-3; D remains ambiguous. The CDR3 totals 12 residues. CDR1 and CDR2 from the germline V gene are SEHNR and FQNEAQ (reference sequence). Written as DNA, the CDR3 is TGTTCCAGCAGCTTAGTATCGGATACGCAGTATTTT. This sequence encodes CSSSLVSDTQYF.